The rows below give T cell receptor beta chains drawn from one sample of a study of blood T cell repertoires in COVID-19. The method was immunoSEQ multiplex PCR; TCRdb's version includes in-frame clones alone and lacks a portion of them. This sample has over 250,000 clones, with around 90% found just once. Specimen: PBMCs or T cells enriched from blood (not recorded which). The receptors shown here come from a woman in her twenties or thirties who had recovered from COVID-19. Both conserved end residues are part of each CDR3.

CDR3 protein: CASSQTGAMNTEAFF
J gene: TRBJ1-1
V gene: TRBV19

CDR3 protein: CASSFRSSYNEQFF
J gene: TRBJ2-1
V gene: TRBV11-1

CDR3 protein: CASSLTGRASGNEQFF
J gene: TRBJ2-1
V gene: TRBV7-9

CDR3 protein: CASSLTATDTQYF
J gene: TRBJ2-3
V gene: TRBV28

CDR3 protein: CASSLQGVGISPLHF
J gene: TRBJ1-6
V gene: TRBV7-2

CDR3 protein: CASSMFGSVYEQYF
J gene: TRBJ2-7
V gene: TRBV19

CDR3 protein: CASSPGTGGNQPQHF
J gene: TRBJ1-5
V gene: TRBV28

CDR3 protein: CASSFGLAGETYEQYF
J gene: TRBJ2-7
V gene: TRBV5-1

CDR3 protein: CASSFAGTGAYEQYF
J gene: TRBJ2-7
V gene: TRBV5-6

CDR3 protein: CASSQIRQALPSNTEAFF
J gene: TRBJ1-1
V gene: TRBV3-1/TRBV3-2

CDR3 protein: CAWGSGRTDTQYF
J gene: TRBJ2-3
V gene: TRBV30

CDR3 protein: CASSPIPGENTGELFF
J gene: TRBJ2-2
V gene: TRBV18

CDR3 protein: CASSSTGGENTEAFF
J gene: TRBJ1-1
V gene: TRBV18

CDR3 protein: CASSSMVSSSGRITGELFF
J gene: TRBJ2-2
V gene: TRBV28

CDR3 protein: CATSRTGGSATNEKLFF
J gene: TRBJ1-4
V gene: TRBV15

CDR3 protein: CAISLQGAEGEAFF
J gene: TRBJ1-1
V gene: TRBV10-3

CDR3 protein: CASSFGTGAINSPLHF
J gene: TRBJ1-6
V gene: TRBV11-2

CDR3 protein: CATKREGLGELFF
J gene: TRBJ2-2
V gene: TRBV19

CDR3 protein: CASSYSSGRADEQYF
J gene: TRBJ2-7
V gene: TRBV6-2/TRBV6-3

CDR3 protein: CASSSPTGLDGYTF
J gene: TRBJ1-2
V gene: TRBV28